These 13 T cell receptor beta chains came from one sample sequenced in a study of shared clonotypes between healthy human individuals. The data were produced by immunoSEQ multiplex PCR, yet TCRdb's version contains in-frame clones alone and is incomplete. The sample records about 980,000 clones, approximately 80% being singletons. Material for sequencing was memory CD4+ T cells sorted from blood. As to subset: CD45RA-negative fraction. These receptors came from a man younger than 30 in good health.

This clone appeared a few times. V is TRBV9 and J is TRBJ1-1, with 9 bases that match TRBD1. The germline gives CDR1 SGDLS, CDR2 YYNGEE. The CDR3 contains 15 residues. Trimming at V came to 3 bases and at J to 3 bases, leaving 6 bases not matched to a gene. The chain's CDR3 is CASSDPDRGDTEAFF. The CDR3, as DNA: TGTGCCAGCAGCGACCCGGACAGGGGAGACACTGAAGCTTTCTTT.

This clone was observed a handful of times. The chain links TRBV7-9 to TRBJ1-1, with D hard to call. CDR1 and CDR2 from the germline V gene are SEHNR and FQNEAQ (reference sequence). V gave up 3 bases and J gave up 8 bases, with 7 bases separating them. The CDR3 is made up of 11 amino acids. The DNA of the CDR3 is TGTGCCAGCAGCTTCTTGGACGAAGCTTTCTTT. Protein sequence: CASSFLDEAFF.

V gene TRBV5-6 combines with J gene TRBJ2-5; D possibly matches TRBD1 or TRBD2 (6 bases each). Germline V gene sequence: CDR1 SGHDT, CDR2 YYEEEE. This CDR3 comprises 14 residues. The V end was cut by 1 base, the J end by 3 bases, with 10 bases between. The CDR3 bases are TGTGCCAGCAGCTTGACGGGGGCCGAAGAGACCCAGTACTTC. Its protein is CASSLTGAEETQYF.

V gene TRBV28 combines with J gene TRBJ1-6; no clear D. Trimming cost V 10 bases and J 0 bases, with 7 bases left between them. The V gene's germline CDR1 is MDHEN and CDR2 SYDVKM. The CDR3 runs to 13 residues. CDR3 nucleotides: TGTGCCACCGAGAGCTCCTATAATTCACCCCTCCACTTT. It is translated as CATESSYNSPLHF.

The CDR3 region has the DNA TGTGCCAGCGACTGGGGGACCGGGGAGCTGTTTTTT. This gives the protein CASDWGTGELFF. This chain links TRBV2 with TRBJ2-2; the D gene could be TRBD1 or TRBD2 (5 bases each). V gave up 8 bases and J gave up 5 bases, with 9 bases separating them. The germline gives CDR1 SNHLY, CDR2 FYNNEI. CDR3 size: 12 residues.

The J gene is TRBJ2-7, the V gene TRBV9, with 12 bases fitting TRBD2. The V segment lost 0 bases and the J segment 1 base; nucleotides outside the gene matches: 8. This CDR3 comprises 18 residues. Germline V lookup: CDR1 SGDLS, CDR2 YYNGEE. The CDR3 is CASSVGLAGGPGSYEQYF. CDR3 DNA: TGTGCCAGCAGCGTAGGGCTAGCGGGAGGGCCGGGTTCCTACGAGCAGTACTTC. Full variable domain (rest looked up from reference TRBV9 and TRBJ2-7): DSGVTQTPKHLITATGQRVTLRCSPRSGDLSVYWYQQSLDQGLQFLIQYYNGEERAKGNILERFSAQQFPDLHSELNLSSLELGDSALYFCASSVGLAGGPGSYEQYFGPGTRLTVT.

The CDR3, as DNA: TGTGCCAGCAGCAAAGATGGGAAGGGTAGGCAGCCCCAGCATTTT. Its translation is CASSKDGKGRQPQHF. This chain joins TRBV21-1 and TRBJ1-5. TRBV21-1 is a known pseudogene. This CDR3 contains 15 residues.

This clone has only a few counts. The chain has TRBV12-5 and TRBJ1-1; no clear D. The CDR3 consists of 16 residues. Germline V gene sequence: CDR1 LGHNT, CDR2 FRNRAP. V was clipped by 0 bases and J by 11 bases, with 22 bases between them. CDR3 protein: CASGLVERFQAIGAFF. CDR3 nucleotides: TGTGCTAGTGGTTTGGTAGAGAGGTTCCAGGCGATAGGGGCTTTCTTT.

For the CDR3, the DNA is TGTGCCAGCAGCCTAAGACGGGAGGGGACAGATACGCAGTATTTT. The encoded protein is CASSLRREGTDTQYF. The V gene is TRBV7-8, the J gene TRBJ2-3; TRBD2 matches at 8 bases. The CDR3 is 15 amino acids. Germline assignment: CDR1 SGHVS and CDR2 FQNEAQ. V was clipped by 5 bases and J by 3 bases; unmatched bases: 7.

This chain links TRBV5-1 with TRBJ1-1; a possible D gene is TRBD1 (5 bases). V gave up 0 bases and J gave up 0 bases, with 12 bases separating them. This CDR3 comprises 16 residues. The V gene's germline CDR1 is SGHRS and CDR2 YFSETQ. CDR3 nucleotide sequence: TGCGCCAGCAGCTTGGCGGGCAGGGAAATGAACACTGAAGCTTTCTTT. It encodes CASSLAGREMNTEAFF. Combining the CDR3 with reference TRBV5-1 and TRBJ1-1 gives the whole variable domain KAGVTQTPRYLIKTRGQQVTLSCSPISGHRSVSWYQQTPGQGLQFLFEYFSETQRNKGNFPGRFSGRQFSNSRSEMNVSTLELGDSALYLCASSLAGREMNTEAFFGQGTRLTVV.

This clone was counted a few times. This chain joins TRBV19 and TRBJ1-1; no clear D. The CDR3 consists of 13 residues. Germline V gene data show CDR1 as LNHDA and CDR2 as SQIVND (reference sequence). Trimming removed 5 bases at V and 1 base at J, with 8 bases between. CDR3 protein: CASSPRQNTEAFF. CDR3 bases: TGTGCCAGTAGTCCACGACAGAACACTGAAGCTTTCTTT.

The rearrangement links TRBV9 to TRBJ1-2; possible D gene TRBD1, 6 bases. This CDR3 has 16 residues. Germline CDR1 is SGDLS and CDR2 is YYNGEE. V shed 2 bases and J shed 7 bases, with 21 bases lying between them. In DNA form, the CDR3 reads TGTGCCAGCAGCGTGACTACGGGGGCAAGGCATTTTGGCTACACCTTC. Its protein is CASSVTTGARHFGYTF.

This clone was counted many times. The rearrangement uses TRBV2 and TRBJ2-7, with D perhaps being TRBD1 or TRBD2 (5 bases each). V was shortened by 6 bases and J by 6 bases, with 27 bases between the two germline ends. CDR3 size: 17 residues. Germline V lookup: CDR1 SNHLY, CDR2 FYNNEI. The CDR3 loop is CASSRRWGTNNGGEQYF. CDR3 DNA: TGTGCCAGCAGCCGAAGATGGGGGACCAATAACGGAGGCGAGCAGTACTTC.